This TCR beta chain is drawn from a study of shared clonotypes between healthy human individuals. V was trimmed by 0 bases and J by 0 bases, leaving 15 bases between them. The length of the CDR3 is 16 residues. CDR1 GTSNPN and CDR2 SVGIG come from the germline V gene (reference sequence). Terminally differentiated effector memory CD45RA+ cells were excluded by CCR7 positive selection of CD45RO-negative cells. The protocol was immunoSEQ multiplex PCR, while the TCRdb copy is restricted to in-frame clones and leaves out a portion. Of about 2.1 million clones detected, just over 90% appear once; the ten largest clones hold under 2%.

The rearrangement joins TRBV30 to TRBJ2-7; D gene ambiguous. This sequence was found in a man between 18 and 35 years old in good health. Some clones in this sample may be carry-over from other donors' samples. The sample consisted of naive CD8+ T cells from PBMCs. The CDR3 nucleotides read TGTGCCTGGAGTGTATTGGGCCCCAAAAGCTCCTACGAGCAGTACTTC. As protein: CAWSVLGPKSSYEQYF. Filled out from reference TRBV30 and TRBJ2-7, the complete variable domain reads SQTIHQWPATLVQPVGSPLSLECTVEGTSNPNLYWYRQAAGRGLQLLFYSVGIGQISSEVPQNLSASRPQDRQFILSSKKLLLSDSGFYLCAWSVLGPKSSYEQYFGPGTRLTVT.